Listed below are T cell receptor beta chains from one sample, sequenced in a study of T cell repertoires in cytomegalovirus infection. From the reads, TCRdb called clonotypes with MiXCR, one entry per CDR3 protein. The sample records roughly 630,000 distinct CDR3 sequences, less than 25% being singletons. The sequencing sample was made of CD8+ T cells from PBMCs. These receptors originate from a human donor in good health (CMV status not recorded). Some clones in this sample may be carry-over from other donors' samples. Each CDR3 is given with its conserved first and last residue. D genes are given only for firm matches. Clone size is stated in some rows and not others, as once, few, many or a class when expanded.

V: TRBV19; D: -; J: TRBJ2-1; size: -; length: 15; CDR3: CASNPYPKDYNEQFF; DNA: TGTGCCAGTAACCCCTACCCTAAGGACTACAATGAGCAGTTCTTC
V: TRBV29-1; D: -; J: TRBJ1-2; size: many; length: 13; CDR3: CSVETAGLYGYTF; DNA: TGCAGCGTTGAGACAGCCGGACTCTATGGCTACACCTTC
V: TRBV7-2; D: -; J: TRBJ2-5; size: many; length: 14; CDR3: CASSPDGGIETQYF; DNA: TGTGCCAGCAGCCCCGACGGAGGGATCGAGACCCAGTACTTC
V: TRBV28; D: -; J: TRBJ2-2; size: few; length: 10; CDR3: CASFQGELFF; DNA: TGTGCCAGTTTCCAGGGGGAGCTGTTTTTT
V: TRBV10-3; D: TRBD2; J: TRBJ2-3; size: few; length: 17; CDR3: CAISGPTSGAPRDTQYF; DNA: TGTGCCATCAGTGGTCCGACTAGCGGGGCCCCGAGGGATACGCAGTATTTT
V: TRBV5-5; D: -; J: TRBJ1-6; size: -; length: 17; CDR3: CASSDDRQLLFNSPLHF; DNA: TGTGCCAGCAGCGACGACAGGCAACTTCTGTTTAATTCACCCCTCCACTTT
V: TRBV5-1; D: -; J: TRBJ2-7; size: -; length: 14; CDR3: CASSLEQGLNEQYF; DNA: TGCGCCAGCAGCTTGGAACAGGGATTGAACGAGCAGTACTTC
V: TRBV27; D: -; J: TRBJ2-1; size: once; length: 14; CDR3: CASSLLGGVTEQFF; DNA: TGTGCCAGCAGTTTACTCGGGGGAGTAACTGAGCAGTTCTTC
V: TRBV15; D: -; J: TRBJ1-1; size: -; length: 14; CDR3: CATSTGQSNTEAFF; DNA: TGTGCCACCAGCACCGGCCAATCGAACACTGAAGCTTTCTTT
V: TRBV7-8; D: TRBD1; J: TRBJ2-5; size: many; length: 16; CDR3: CASSLVGWTGWETQYF; DNA: TGTGCCAGCAGCTTAGTCGGTTGGACAGGGTGGGAGACCCAGTACTTC
V: TRBV7-9; D: TRBD1; J: TRBJ2-7; size: many; length: 15; CDR3: CASSSPWAGGHEQYF; DNA: TGTGCCAGCAGCTCTCCTTGGGCAGGGGGCCACGAGCAGTACTTC
V: TRBV12-3/TRBV12-4; D: -; J: TRBJ1-2; size: -; length: 12; CDR3: CASSGRGYGYTF; DNA: TGTGCCAGCAGCGGAAGGGGATATGGCTACACCTTC
V: TRBV7-9; D: -; J: TRBJ1-1; size: -; length: 15; CDR3: CASSLPVLMNTEAFF; DNA: TGTGCCAGCAGCTTACCCGTTTTGATGAACACTGAAGCTTTCTTT
V: TRBV5-6; D: -; J: TRBJ2-1; size: many; length: 15; CDR3: CASSLELRSYNEQFF; DNA: TGTGCCAGCAGCTTGGAATTGCGGTCCTACAATGAGCAGTTCTTC
V: TRBV6-5; D: -; J: TRBJ2-4; size: -; length: 13; CDR3: CASSHSPEDIQYF; DNA: TGTGCCAGCAGTCATTCACCGGAAGACATTCAGTACTTC
V: TRBV14; D: -; J: TRBJ2-1; size: -; length: 13; CDR3: CASSHGGLDEQFF; DNA: TGTGCCAGCAGCCATGGGGGGTTGGATGAGCAGTTCTTC
V: TRBV27; D: -; J: TRBJ2-3; size: few; length: 16; CDR3: CASSLQHRRNTDTQYF; DNA: TGTGCCAGCAGTCTGCAACACCGAAGAAACACAGATACGCAGTATTTT
V: TRBV2; D: -; J: TRBJ2-5; size: once; length: 15; CDR3: CASSSGTTFHETQYF; DNA: TGTGCCAGCAGTTCCGGGACAACCTTCCATGAGACCCAGTACTTC
V: TRBV14; D: -; J: TRBJ1-2; size: -; length: 14; CDR3: CASSPSGLTYGYTF; DNA: TGTGCCAGCAGCCCAAGCGGACTCACCTATGGCTACACCTTC
V: TRBV7-9; D: TRBD2; J: TRBJ2-5; size: -; length: 17; CDR3: CASSSGLAGEMQETQYF; DNA: TGTGCCAGCAGCTCGGGACTAGCGGGGGAGATGCAAGAGACCCAGTACTTC
V: TRBV7-3; D: -; J: TRBJ2-2; size: few; length: 13; CDR3: CASSFQGTGELFF; DNA: TGTGCCAGCAGCTTTCAGGGGACCGGGGAGCTGTTTTTT
V: TRBV28; D: TRBD1; J: TRBJ2-1; size: few; length: 14; CDR3: CASSPTTGHNEQFF; DNA: TGTGCCAGCAGTCCGACGACAGGGCACAATGAGCAGTTCTTC